The 21 T cell receptor beta chains listed next were all sequenced from one sample in a study of blood T cell repertoires in COVID-19. Profiling relied on immunoSEQ multiplex PCR, and the TCRdb table lists in-frame clones only, not all of them. The data show some 220,000 clones, about 84% seen once. The sequenced sample consisted of peripheral blood. The receptors here all came from a human donor in a cohort sampled during active COVID-19.

This clone was seen only once. The J gene is TRBJ2-1, the V gene TRBV27, with TRBD1 as a possible D gene (6 bases). The CDR3 is made up of 14 amino acids. Trimming took off 3 bases at V and 8 bases at J, with 14 bases between the two ends. Germline V gene sequence: CDR1 MNHEY, CDR2 SMNVEV (reference sequence). The CDR3 bases are TGTGCCAGCAGTTTCCCGGGACAACGCGATGAGCAGTTCTTC. Protein sequence: CASSFPGQRDEQFF.

The genes are TRBV5-1 and TRBJ2-1; 7 positions agree with TRBD1. With V trimmed by 6 bases and J by 7 bases, 13 bases remained unmatched. CDR1 is SGHRS and CDR2 is YFSETQ in the germline V gene. The CDR3 contains 15 residues. CDR3 coding DNA: TGCGCCAGCAATATAGACGGGACAGTCCATAATGAGCAGTTCTTC. Amino acid sequence: CASNIDGTVHNEQFF. Supplemented by reference TRBV5-1 and TRBJ2-1, the full variable domain reads KAGVTQTPRYLIKTRGQQVTLSCSPISGHRSVSWYQQTPGQGLQFLFEYFSETQRNKGNFPGRFSGRQFSNSRSEMNVSTLELGDSALYLCASNIDGTVHNEQFFGPGTRLTVL.

The J gene is TRBJ2-1, the V gene TRBV29-1, with 9 bases fitting TRBD2. The CDR3 covers 13 residues. Germline V lookup: CDR1 SQVTM, CDR2 ANQGSEA. J lost 7 bases, V lost 4 bases, and 5 bases had no gene match. The CDR3 here is CSVVVSGGNEQFF. The CDR3 DNA follows: TGCAGCGTTGTAGTTAGCGGGGGTAATGAGCAGTTCTTC.

This chain's CDR3 is CASLTGAMNTEAFF. CDR3 DNA sequence: TGTGCCAGCTTAACAGGGGCTATGAACACTGAAGCTTTCTTT. The J gene is TRBJ1-1, the V gene TRBV2; TRBD1 matches at 7 bases. Trimming took 8 bases from V and 0 from J; bases not matched to a gene: 6. Germline lookup yields CDR1 SNHLY and CDR2 FYNNEI. The CDR3 is made up of 14 amino acids.

To note about this clone: A junction end diverges from the germline sequence, so it may reflect a read error. This sequence joins TRBV7-7 and TRBJ2-5, with TRBD2 identical over 7 bases. Germline CDR1 and CDR2: SSHAT and FNYEAQ (reference sequence). The CDR3 is 15 residues long. The CDR3 reads CASSRGGTVQETQYF. The CDR3 DNA reads as TGTGCTAGCAGCCGCGGGGGTACCGTCCAAGAGACCCAGTACTTC.

The chain links TRBV11-2 to TRBJ2-2, with 10 positions matching TRBD2. V was pared by 8 bases and J by 6 bases, with 9 bases of the junction left unmatched. Germline V CDR1 and CDR2: SGHAT, FQNNGV. CDR3 length equals 15 residues. CDR3 in DNA: TGTGCCAGCGGACCCCTAGCGGGAGTGGCCGGGGAGCTGTTTTTT. This codes for CASGPLAGVAGELFF. The whole variable domain, filled in from reference TRBV11-2 and TRBJ2-2, reads EAGVAQSPRYKIIEKRQSVAFWCNPISGHATLYWYQQILGQGPKLLIQFQNNGVVDDSQLPKDRFSAERLKGVDSTLKIQPAKLEDSAVYLCASGPLAGVAGELFFGEGSRLTVL.

The chain links TRBV24-1 to TRBJ2-7; D call uncertain. The CDR3 runs to 17 residues. From germline, CDR1 is KGHDR and CDR2 SFDVKD. V was shortened by 3 bases and J by 0 bases, with 17 bases between the two germline ends. The CDR3 coding sequence is TGTGCCACCAGTGATCCTATCACGTCGCCAGGCTCCTACGAGCAGTACTTC. It codes for CATSDPITSPGSYEQYF.

The rearrangement links TRBV6-5 to TRBJ1-5, with 10 bases fitting TRBD1. V shed 2 bases and J 9 bases; nucleotides not matched to a gene: 4. The germline CDR1 and CDR2 sequences are MNHEY and SVGAGI. This CDR3 has 14 residues. The CDR3 sequence is CASSYGRDRGPQHF. CDR3 sequence (DNA): TGTGCCAGCAGTTACGGGAGGGACAGGGGGCCCCAGCATTTT.

The chain joins TRBV10-3 to TRBJ1-4; tentatively, D is TRBD1 (5 bases). There are 16 residues in the CDR3. V lost 1 base, J lost 8 bases, and 17 bases lay in between. Germline CDR1 is ENHRY and CDR2 is SYGVKD. The CDR3 DNA reads TGTGCCATCAGTGAGTTCGACACAGGTGGAGAAGAAAAACTGTTTTTT. Translation: CAISEFDTGGEEKLFF.

The chain uses TRBV2 and TRBJ1-1, with TRBD1 matching 7 bases. Per the germline V gene, CDR1 is SNHLY and CDR2 is FYNNEI. V lost 4 bases, J lost 3 bases, and 5 bases stayed unmatched. The CDR3 is 14 amino acids. The CDR3: CASSGQGSYTEAFF. CDR3 sequence (DNA): TGTGCCAGCAGTGGACAGGGATCCTACACTGAAGCTTTCTTT.

The chain combines TRBV28 with TRBJ2-2; TRBD1 might be the D (6 bases). Germline lookup yields CDR1 MDHEN and CDR2 SYDVKM. V shed 4 bases and J shed 1 base, with 16 bases lying between them. This CDR3 contains 17 residues. DNA of the CDR3: TGTGCCAGCAGTTGGGGACACCCTGATCTGAACACCGGGGAGCTGTTTTTT. This translates into CASSWGHPDLNTGELFF.

This clone was counted a single time. V and J are TRBV6-6 and TRBJ2-5, with 8 positions matching TRBD2. The CDR3 totals 14 residues. Germline CDR1 is MNHNY and CDR2 is SVGAGI (reference sequence). The ends lost 8 bases at V and 10 bases at J; junction bases unmatched: 15. This CDR3 is CASARGGAQRDQYF. CDR3 nucleotide sequence: TGTGCCAGCGCCCGGGGGGGGGCCCAGCGCGACCAGTACTTC.

The chain is built from TRBV24-1 and TRBJ2-1; 9 bases agree with TRBD2. This CDR3 contains 14 residues. V dropped 5 bases and J dropped 8; count of bases not matched to a gene: 6. CDR1 is KGHDR and CDR2 is SFDVKD in the germline V gene. CDR3 sequence (DNA): TGTGCCACCAGTGTAGCGGGAGATATCGATGAGCAGTTCTTC. Residues: CATSVAGDIDEQFF.

V gene TRBV28 combines with J gene TRBJ2-7; maybe TRBD2 (6 bases). The CDR3 runs to 17 residues. The V and J ends lost 6 bases and 0 bases respectively, with 21 bases between them. Germline V CDR1 and CDR2: MDHEN, SYDVKM. The CDR3 region is CASSRTGSRVASYEQYF. The CDR3 DNA reads as TGTGCCAGCAGCCGGACCGGGAGCAGGGTCGCCTCCTACGAGCAGTACTTC.

V and J are TRBV6-4 and TRBJ2-3; 9 nucleotides match TRBD1. J gave up 4 bases and V 9 bases, and 8 bases lay outside the gene matches. CDR1 is MRHNA, CDR2 SNTAGT, per germline. The CDR3 runs to 14 residues. In DNA form, the CDR3 reads TGTGCCAGTAAACCGGGACAGGGCGCAGATACGCAGTATTTT. As protein: CASKPGQGADTQYF.

The chain combines TRBV19 with TRBJ1-1; 8 nucleotides match TRBD1. CDR3 size: 13 residues. Germline lookup yields CDR1 LNHDA and CDR2 SQIVND (reference sequence). V shed 7 bases and J 5 bases; nucleotides not matched to a gene: 6. CDR3 sequence reads: CASKQGVETEAFF. As DNA, the CDR3 is TGTGCCAGTAAACAGGGGGTAGAAACTGAAGCTTTCTTT.

V is TRBV27 and J is TRBJ1-6, with TRBD1 as a possible D gene (6 bases). Germline V gene lookup returns CDR1 MNHEY and CDR2 SMNVEV (reference sequence). V lost 6 bases and J lost 6, with 12 bases in between. This CDR3 comprises 14 residues. The CDR3 here is CASSSGQFNSPLHF. CDR3 DNA: TGTGCCAGCAGCTCCGGACAGTTTAATTCACCCCTCCACTTT.

CDR3 sequence: CSVDGGRASGELFF. In nucleotides, the CDR3 is TGCAGCGTTGACGGCGGGAGGGCATCCGGGGAGCTGTTTTTT. The chain carries TRBV29-1 and TRBJ2-2; 9 positions agree with TRBD2. The CDR3 has 14 residues. V shed 3 bases and J 6 bases; nucleotides not matched to a gene: 5. CDR1 and CDR2 (germline): SQVTM, ANQGSEA.

This clone was observed a single time. A much larger clone differs from this one at a single base, so this may be a read error. The rearrangement joins TRBV7-2 to TRBJ1-2; tentative D call: TRBD1 (6 bases). This CDR3 is built from 12 residues. V gave up 5 bases and J gave up 4 bases, with 8 bases separating them. Per the germline V gene, CDR1 is SGHTA and CDR2 is FQGNSA. This CDR3 reads CASSADSYGYTF. In DNA, the CDR3 is TGTGCCAGCAGCGCGGACAGCTATGGCTACACCTTC.

This clone has a count of ten or more. The gene calls are TRBV29-1 and TRBJ2-5; D remains unclear. The CDR3 sequence is 12 residues long. Per the germline V gene, CDR1 is SQVTM and CDR2 is ANQGSEA. Trimming left V 6 bases short and J 1 base short, with 9 bases between. This chain's CDR3 is CSVQTTQETQYF. Here the CDR3 DNA reads TGCAGCGTGCAGACAACCCAAGAGACCCAGTACTTC. The complete variable domain, with remaining parts taken from reference TRBV29-1 and TRBJ2-5, reads SAVISQKPSRDICQRGTSLTIQCQVDSQVTMMFWYRQQPGQSLTLIATANQGSEATYESGFVIDKFPISRPNLTFSTLTVSNMSPEDSSIYLCSVQTTQETQYFGPGTRLLVL.

The rearrangement links TRBV10-2 to TRBJ1-4; 9 bases match TRBD1. CDR1 is WSHSY and CDR2 is SAAADI in the germline V gene. This CDR3 is built from 14 residues. The trim removed 8 bases at V and 7 bases at J, leaving 8 bases unmatched. The CDR3 bases are TGCGCCAGCCGAGACCGGGACAGGGTTGAAAAACTGTTTTTT. This encodes CASRDRDRVEKLFF.